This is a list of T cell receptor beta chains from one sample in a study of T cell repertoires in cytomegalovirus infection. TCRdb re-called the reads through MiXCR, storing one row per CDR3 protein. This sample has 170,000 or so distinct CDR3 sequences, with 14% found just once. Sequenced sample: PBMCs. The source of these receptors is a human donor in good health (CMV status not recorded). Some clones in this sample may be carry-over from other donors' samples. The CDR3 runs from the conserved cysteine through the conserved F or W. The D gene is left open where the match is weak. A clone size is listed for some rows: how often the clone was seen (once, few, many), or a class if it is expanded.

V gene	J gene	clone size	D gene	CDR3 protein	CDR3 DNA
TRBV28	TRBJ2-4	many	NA	CASSWDLAKNIQYF	TGTGCCAGCAGTTGGGACCTAGCCAAAAACATTCAGTACTTC
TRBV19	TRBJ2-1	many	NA	CATTPGTNINSRHNEQFF	TGTGCCACCACCCCCGGGACAAACATTAACAGTAGACACAATGAGCAGTTCTTC
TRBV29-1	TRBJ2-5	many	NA	CSVRVETQYF	TGCAGCGTGAGGGTTGAGACCCAGTACTTC
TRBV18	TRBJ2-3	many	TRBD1	CASSLDRGGPDTQYF	TGTGCCAGCTCACTCGACAGGGGTGGGCCAGATACGCAGTATTTT
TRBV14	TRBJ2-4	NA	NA	CASSQDGAGVKVAKNIQYF	TGTGCCAGCAGCCAAGATGGCGCAGGGGTAAAGGTGGCCAAAAACATTCAGTACTTC
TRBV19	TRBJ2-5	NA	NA	CASSRLARETQYF	TGTGCCAGTAGTCGGCTAGCGCGGGAGACCCAGTACTTC
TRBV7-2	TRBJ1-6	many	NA	CASRKKDDSPLHF	TGTGCCAGCAGGAAAAAGGATGATTCACCCCTCCACTTT
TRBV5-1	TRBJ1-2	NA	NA	CASSSLSNGGGGYTF	TGCGCCAGCAGCTCCCTATCGAACGGCGGAGGTGGCTACACCTTC
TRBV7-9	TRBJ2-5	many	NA	CASSLETPPGTQYF	TGTGCCAGCAGCTTAGAAACTCCTCCAGGGACCCAGTACTTC
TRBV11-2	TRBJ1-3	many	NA	CASSEDAFSGNTIYF	TGTGCCAGCAGCGAGGACGCCTTCTCTGGAAACACCATATATTTT
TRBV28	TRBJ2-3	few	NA	CASSFRGIRDTDTQYF	TGTGCCAGCAGTTTTAGAGGGATTAGGGACACAGATACGCAGTATTTT
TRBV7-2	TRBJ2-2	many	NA	CASSLWGNTGELFF	TGTGCCAGCAGCTTATGGGGGAACACCGGGGAGCTGTTTTTT
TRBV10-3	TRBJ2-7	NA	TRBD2	CAIMASGRYEQYF	TGTGCCATCATGGCTAGCGGGAGGTACGAGCAGTACTTC
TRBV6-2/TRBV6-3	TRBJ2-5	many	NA	CASSYSPRGGTQYF	TGTGCCAGCAGTTACTCGCCCAGGGGTGGGACCCAGTACTTC
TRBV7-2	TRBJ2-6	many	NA	CASSLGGTGAVFGANVLTF	TGTGCCAGCAGCTTAGGAGGGACGGGGGCGGTCTTTGGGGCCAACGTCCTGACTTTC
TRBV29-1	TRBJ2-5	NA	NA	CSVERRGQTQYF	TGCAGCGTTGAACGCAGGGGTCAGACCCAGTACTTC
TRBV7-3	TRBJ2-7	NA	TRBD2	CASSFEAGGPHEQYF	TGTGCCAGCAGCTTTGAGGCGGGAGGGCCCCACGAGCAGTACTTC
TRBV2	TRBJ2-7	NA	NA	CASSVYGYEQYF	TGTGCCAGCAGTGTGTACGGGTACGAGCAGTACTTC
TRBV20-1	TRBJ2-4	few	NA	CSLTDLAKNIQYF	TGCAGCCTGACGGATTTAGCCAAAAACATTCAGTACTTC
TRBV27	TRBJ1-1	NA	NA	CASSFSTGEAFF	TGTGCCAGCAGTTTTAGTACAGGGGAAGCTTTCTTT
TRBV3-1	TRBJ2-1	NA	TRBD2	CASSRPLAGGMYVYNEQFF	TGTGCCAGCAGCCGACCTCTAGCGGGGGGGATGTATGTCTACAATGAGCAGTTCTTC
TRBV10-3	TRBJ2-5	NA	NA	CAISIGGGQETQYF	TGTGCCATCAGTATTGGGGGAGGACAAGAGACCCAGTACTTC
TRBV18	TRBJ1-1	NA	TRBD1	CASSRRGDTEAFF	TGTGCCAGCTCACGCAGGGGGGACACTGAAGCTTTCTTT
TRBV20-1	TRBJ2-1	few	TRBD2	CSARLAGGSYNEQFF	TGCAGTGCTAGATTAGCGGGGGGCTCCTACAATGAGCAGTTCTTC
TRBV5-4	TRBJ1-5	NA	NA	CASSAQGPNSNQPQHF	TGTGCCAGCAGCGCACAGGGCCCCAATAGCAATCAGCCCCAGCATTTT